This T cell receptor beta chain was observed in a study of human thymus T cells (dated by TCRdb to the early 2020s). About the full investigation: TCR alpha and beta repertoires from roughly eight infant thymus samples and a few related peripheral blood samples were characterized in the study. The cohort included more than five male and two female infants, with donor ages spanning 7 to 244 days. Study-wide conclusions, independent of this receptor: Biased V and J gene segment usage appeared to be present in both thymic and peripheral blood repertoires. On average, thymus samples yielded roughly 800,000 unique TCRB clonotypes, whereas blood samples yielded some 92,000.

Using the immunoSEQ multiplex PCR assay, the TCRB and TCRAD loci were amplified from a standardized quantity of quality-controlled genomic DNA. The amplicons covered the V(D)J region and were long enough to include the CDR3 and to identify the V and J genes. Amplicon sequencing was performed on an Illumina platform through the commercial immunoSEQ service. In the original analysis: Primer bias and sequencing errors were corrected using previously described methods, and TCRAD and TCRB definitions followed the IMGT database. The repertoires were analysed using immunoSEQ Analyzer 3.0 and VDJTools for basic statistics, V/J segment usage, diversity estimates, rarefaction and pairwise overlap. Diversity was estimated with Chao1, ChaoE, Efron-Thisted, Shannon and inverse Simpson indices, and also on datasets down-sampled to the smallest sample. Repertoire overlap used strict matching of CDR3 nucleotide sequence, V gene and J gene, with Jaccard-based multidimensional scaling clustering. Entries here come from immuneACCESS through TCRdb and include only in-frame sequences with V and J called. Some clones fail to appear in such tables; in the studies checked, an unresolved V gene covers under half of the shortfall, and the cause of the remainder is unknown. That table furnishes V, J and clone size, whereas the DNA furnished D and trimming. For this sample the table gives about 43,000 clones, of which 85% to 95% were detected only once. The top ten hold approximately 0.17% of the sample.

Worth noting for this clone: Its antigen specificity is not known. There are no base qualities to consult, and no much larger clone falls within one base.

The donors were immunologically healthy infants in Finland who had open corrective cardiac surgery for congenital heart defects. During surgery, a small about 0.5-1 mL aliquot of peripheral blood was collected from four of the eight donors. Genomic DNA from blood samples was extracted from all available leukocytes rather than from a fixed cell number. ACK lysis buffer was used to remove erythrocytes from the blood, and the remaining leukocytes were kept as pellets at -70 degrees C. A QIAsymphony instrument was used to extract genomic DNA from frozen cell pellets. Trimming costs V 1 base and J 1 base, and their ends lie 11 bases apart. The CDR3 has 15 amino acids, counting the end cysteine and phenylalanine. This entry keeps only the CDR3 DNA: 45 bases, framed from base 1. The germline V gene (reference sequence) supplies CDR1 LNHDA and CDR2 SQIVND.

The source material was blood. This chain joins TRBV19 to TRBJ2-7; a tentative D call is TRBD2 (6 bases match). The sequence was obtained from a girl in the first two years of life with a congenital heart defect but otherwise immunologically healthy. The DNA is TGTGCCAGTAGTATAGCGGGAGCCGGATCCTACGAGCAGTACTTC. It encodes CASSIAGAGSYEQYF.